These 30 T cell receptor beta chains were all obtained from the same sample, sequenced in a study of blood T cell repertoires in COVID-19. Clones were sequenced by immunoSEQ multiplex PCR, and TCRdb holds only the in-frame ones, with some missing. This table has approximately 150,000 clones, approximately 81% appearing once. What was sequenced was PBMCs or T cells enriched from blood (not recorded which). The receptors originated from a woman aged 50 to 60 who had recovered from COVID-19.

The V gene is TRBV7-6, the J gene TRBJ1-1, with 11 bases fitting TRBD1. V lost 0 bases, J lost 2 bases, and 8 bases stayed unmatched. CDR3 length: 18 residues. The germline CDR1 and CDR2 sequences are SGHVS and FNYEAQ. The CDR3 nucleotides read TGTGCCAGCAGCTTAGCGGCCAGGGACAGGGGGATTAACACTGAAGCTTTCTTT. As protein: CASSLAARDRGINTEAFF.

The gene calls are TRBV5-1 and TRBJ2-4; D might be TRBD1 (8 bases). The CDR3 sequence is 15 residues long. Trimming took off 4 bases at V and 9 bases at J, with 20 bases between the two ends. Germline V CDR1 and CDR2: SGHRS, YFSETQ. CDR3 nucleotides: TGCGCCAGCAGCCCGGGGGGACAGGAGCGTGCCATTCAGTACTTC. Encoded protein: CASSPGGQERAIQYF.

J is TRBJ2-7 and V is TRBV18; D gene uncertain. This CDR3 spans 13 amino acids. Deletions cut 0 bases from V and 4 bases from J, with 7 bases between. The germline gives CDR1 KGHSH, CDR2 LQKENI. In DNA, the CDR3 is TGTGCCAGCTCACCACCTTCCGTTTACGAGCAGTACTTC. Translating gives CASSPPSVYEQYF.

The CDR3: CASSLDLKTDTQYF. CDR3 nucleotides: TGTGCCAGCAGCTTAGATCTAAAAACAGATACGCAGTATTTT. The chain uses TRBV11-2 and TRBJ2-3; the D is unclear. Deletions cut 0 bases from V and 3 bases from J, with 7 bases between. The CDR3 runs to 14 residues. Germline CDR1 SGHAT, CDR2 FQNNGV.

J is TRBJ2-1 and V is TRBV28; TRBD1 matches at 8 bases. Germline lookup yields CDR1 MDHEN and CDR2 SYDVKM. J was trimmed by 6 bases and V by 9 bases; bases with no gene match: 13. The length of the CDR3 is 15 residues. The CDR3 spells CASYPATGVINEQFF. The CDR3 DNA sequence: TGTGCCAGTTACCCCGCGACAGGGGTCATCAATGAGCAGTTCTTC.

The V gene is TRBV5-4, the J gene TRBJ2-1, with a tentative D call TRBD2 (5 bases). V lost 0 bases, J lost 5 bases, and 12 bases lay in between. CDR3 length: 15 amino acids. The V gene's germline CDR1 is SGHNT and CDR2 YYREEE (reference sequence). CDR3 sequence reads: CASSLAGLGDNEQFF. In DNA form, the CDR3 reads TGTGCCAGCAGCTTGGCCGGGTTGGGAGACAATGAGCAGTTCTTC.

This clone was seen once. The V call is TRBV2, the J call TRBJ2-3; 7 nucleotides agree with TRBD2. Per germline, CDR1 SNHLY and CDR2 FYNNEI. Trimming at V came to 4 bases and at J to 2 bases, leaving 3 bases not matched to a gene. CDR3 length: 14 residues. This chain's CDR3 is CASSVGGYTDTQYF. CDR3 DNA: TGTGCCAGCAGTGTGGGAGGGTACACAGATACGCAGTATTTT.

The chain employs TRBV10-3 and TRBJ1-1, with 8 bases identical to TRBD1. Trimming at V came to 0 bases and at J to 2 bases, leaving 2 bases not matched to a gene. CDR1 is ENHRY, CDR2 SYGVKD, per germline. The CDR3 is 15 residues long. The CDR3 loop is CAISESGQGNTEAFF. CDR3 bases: TGTGCCATCAGTGAGTCAGGACAGGGTAACACTGAAGCTTTCTTT.

V gene TRBV11-1 combines with J gene TRBJ2-3; 9 bases are shared with TRBD2. With 8 bases clipped from V and 2 bases from J, the junction kept 11 bases outside the gene matches. Germline loops: CDR1 SGHAT, CDR2 FQDESV (reference sequence). This CDR3 contains 16 residues. The CDR3 loop reads CASRLAGSTPTDTQYF. The CDR3 DNA reads as TGTGCCAGCCGGCTAGCGGGGTCCACACCCACAGATACGCAGTATTTT.

In its sample, this clone was seen a few times. The chain carries TRBV11-3 and TRBJ1-1, with 8 bases aligning to TRBD1. Germline V gene sequence: CDR1 SGHNT, CDR2 YENEEA. This CDR3 contains 13 residues. The V and J ends lost 4 bases and 10 bases, in that order; junction bases with no gene match: 8. The CDR3 sequence is CASSSSGQGRAFF. The CDR3 DNA follows: TGTGCCAGCAGCTCGAGTGGACAGGGAAGAGCTTTCTTT.

This clone was picked up a small number of times. V and J are TRBV11-3 and TRBJ2-3, with D possibly TRBD2 on 5 matching bases. V was shortened by 1 base and J by 2 bases, with 10 bases between the two germline ends. Germline CDR1 reads SGHNT; CDR2 reads YENEEA. The length of the CDR3 is 15 residues. CDR3 coding DNA: TGTGCCAGCAGCTTAGGGAAGCGGACCACAGATACGCAGTATTTT. As protein: CASSLGKRTTDTQYF. Full variable domain (remainder filled in from reference TRBV11-3 and TRBJ2-3): EAGVVQSPRYKIIEKKQPVAFWCNPISGHNTLYWYLQNLGQGPELLIRYENEEAVDDSQLPKDRFSAERLKGVDSTLKIQPAELGDSAVYLCASSLGKRTTDTQYFGPGTRLTVL.

This clone was seen a few times. The chain links TRBV7-9 to TRBJ1-6; the match to TRBD1 covers 8 bases. V dropped 5 bases and J dropped 10; count of bases not matched to a gene: 7. The length of the CDR3 is 14 residues. Germline assignment: CDR1 SEHNR and CDR2 FQNEAQ (reference sequence). The CDR3 protein is CASSPVQGESPLHF. CDR3 DNA: TGTGCCAGCAGCCCGGTACAGGGGGAGTCACCCCTCCACTTT.

This clone turned up a few times. The chain uses TRBV3-1 (or the pseudogene TRBV3-2) and TRBJ1-1, with D maybe TRBD1 (6 bases). This CDR3 contains 15 residues. Germline CDR1 reads LGHDT; CDR2 reads YNNKEL (reference sequence). The V end was cut by 6 bases, the J end by 1 base, with 15 bases between. CDR3 amino acids: CASRDTGSWNTEAFF. CDR3 nucleotide sequence: TGTGCCAGCAGGGACACAGGGTCTTGGAACACTGAAGCTTTCTTT.

The CDR3 DNA sequence: TGTGCCAGCAGGAAGACAGGGGGCGGGAACACTGAAGCTTTCTTT. Its protein is CASRKTGGGNTEAFF. This chain connects TRBV25-1 to TRBJ1-1; TRBD1 aligns across 10 bases. Germline CDR1 and CDR2: MGHDK and SYGVNS. The V gene end was trimmed by 6 bases and the J gene end by 1 base; junction bases not matched to a gene: 5. The CDR3 consists of 15 residues.

The rearrangement links TRBV5-1 to TRBJ2-7; TRBD1 matches at 10 bases. Trimming at V came to 6 bases and at J to 5 bases, leaving 5 bases not matched to a gene. CDR1 and CDR2 (germline): SGHRS, YFSETQ. CDR3 size: 13 residues. The CDR3 DNA reads as TGCGCCAGCAATCGGGACAGGGGTAACGAGCAGTACTTC. Amino acid sequence: CASNRDRGNEQYF.

This rearrangement joins TRBV7-3 to TRBJ2-1; 7 nucleotides agree with TRBD1. Germline V gene sequence: CDR1 SGHTA, CDR2 FQGTGA. CDR3 size: 12 residues. Trimming took 4 bases from V and 13 from J; bases not matched to a gene: 7. The CDR3 sequence: CASSSRQGPQFF. CDR3 DNA sequence: TGTGCCAGCAGCTCCCGACAGGGCCCCCAGTTCTTC.

This clone was counted a few times. The chain recombines TRBV7-9 with TRBJ2-3; D is unclear. Germline V gives CDR1 SEHNR, CDR2 FQNEAQ (reference sequence). The CDR3 is made up of 15 amino acids. V dropped 0 bases and J dropped 7 bases, with 14 bases sitting between them. CDR3 DNA sequence: TGTGCCAGCAGCTTAGCAAAGGTCAGGATATATACGCAGTATTTT. This gives the protein CASSLAKVRIYTQYF.

The CDR3 protein is CASGRDIPYNSPLHF. CDR3 DNA: TGTGCCAGCGGCCGGGATATCCCATATAATTCACCCCTCCACTTT. The chain joins TRBV2 to TRBJ1-6; D unresolved. This CDR3 spans 15 amino acids. With 8 bases removed from V and 4 bases from J, the gap between germline ends came to 15 bases. CDR1 is SNHLY and CDR2 is FYNNEI in the germline V gene.

In this sample, this clone turned up a few times. The V gene is TRBV6-7, the J gene TRBJ2-7; the D gene is possibly TRBD1 (6 bases). TRBV6-7 is classed as an ORF, of uncertain function. V was trimmed by 7 bases and J by 3 bases, leaving 28 bases between them. This CDR3 is 18 amino acids long. Written as DNA, the CDR3 is TGTGCCAGCACCGGCCGCTCGAAAGACAGGTCGAGAATCTACGAGCAGTACTTC. Translating gives CASTGRSKDRSRIYEQYF.

This chain joins TRBV6-5 and TRBJ2-3; 13 bases align to TRBD2. Germline V gene lookup returns CDR1 MNHEY and CDR2 SVGAGI. This CDR3 region has 15 residues. J lost 6 bases, V lost 6 bases, and 6 bases had no gene match. CDR3 DNA sequence: TGTGCCAGCAGGCTACTAGCGGGAGGGCCTGATACGCAGTATTTT. It specifies CASRLLAGGPDTQYF.

This chain uses TRBV27 with TRBJ2-3, with 8 positions matching TRBD1. The CDR3 has 14 amino acids. V dropped 6 bases and J dropped 1; count of bases not matched to a gene: 3. Germline CDR1 is MNHEY and CDR2 is SMNVEV (reference sequence). This CDR3 is CASRAGGGTDTQYF. The CDR3 bases are TGTGCCAGCAGAGCAGGGGGCGGCACAGATACGCAGTATTTT.

This clone was observed a handful of times. The V call is TRBV29-1, the J call TRBJ2-7; 9 bases are a match to TRBD1. This CDR3 has 12 residues. The germline CDR1 and CDR2 sequences are SQVTM and ANQGSEA. V lost 5 bases and J lost 4; bases outside the gene matches: 3. CDR3 sequence: CSVRQGGYEQYF. The CDR3 DNA sequence: TGCAGCGTTAGACAGGGGGGTTACGAGCAGTACTTC.

This rearrangement joins TRBV28 to TRBJ1-2; D is unclear. The CDR3 totals 12 residues. Germline V gene sequence: CDR1 MDHEN, CDR2 SYDVKM. The V end lost 3 bases, the J end lost 5 bases, and 7 bases lay between the germline ends. CDR3 bases: TGTGCCAGCAGTTTGTCGGTTTATGGCTACACCTTC. Translation: CASSLSVYGYTF.

The gene calls are TRBV27 and TRBJ1-2; 8 bases line up with TRBD1. With V trimmed by 8 bases and J by 0 bases, 14 bases remained unmatched. This CDR3 is 17 amino acids long. Germline values: CDR1 MNHEY, CDR2 SMNVEV (reference sequence). CDR3 sequence (DNA): TGTGCCAGCGGAACCGGGGACAGGATCGGAGCTAACTATGGCTACACCTTC. This translates into CASGTGDRIGANYGYTF.

J is TRBJ2-7 and V is TRBV4-3; 9 nucleotides line up with TRBD2. There are 16 residues in the CDR3. J lost 0 bases, V lost 1 base, and 4 bases had no gene match. The germline V gene has CDR1 LGHNA and CDR2 YSLEER. CDR3 sequence (DNA): TGCGCCAGCAGCCAAGTAGCGGGGGACACCTCCTACGAGCAGTACTTC. Protein sequence: CASSQVAGDTSYEQYF.

The V call is TRBV5-5, the J call TRBJ2-7, with D possibly TRBD1 on 6 matching bases. V dropped 0 bases and J dropped 2 bases, with 9 bases sitting between them. The germline CDR1 and CDR2 sequences are SGHKS and YYEKEE (reference sequence). This CDR3 region has 14 residues. The CDR3 DNA reads as TGTGCCAGCAGCTTGGAACAGGGCCCCTACGAGCAGTACTTC. Its translation is CASSLEQGPYEQYF.

This chain joins TRBV6-1 and TRBJ2-7; 10 nucleotides match TRBD1. This CDR3 has 15 residues. V gave up 6 bases and J gave up 0 bases; unmatched junction bases: 5. CDR1 is MNHNS and CDR2 is SASEGT in the germline V gene. The CDR3 nucleotides read TGTGCCAGCAGGTCCGGGACAGGGGCCTCCTACGAGCAGTACTTC. It codes for CASRSGTGASYEQYF.

The chain uses TRBV19 and TRBJ2-2; 8 bases match TRBD2. The CDR3 consists of 15 residues. V was pared by 4 bases and J by 4 bases, with 5 bases of the junction left unmatched. Germline-derived CDR1 and CDR2 are LNHDA and SQIVND (reference sequence). CDR3 bases: TGTGCCAGTAGTACGGGACTAGACATCACCGGGGAGCTGTTTTTT. Translated, it gives CASSTGLDITGELFF. Combining the CDR3 with reference TRBV19 and TRBJ2-2 gives the whole variable domain DGGITQSPKYLFRKEGQNVTLSCEQNLNHDAMYWYRQDPGQGLRLIYYSQIVNDFQKGDIAEGYSVSREKKESFPLTVTSAQKNPTAFYLCASSTGLDITGELFFGEGSRLTVL.

The rearrangement uses TRBV5-5 and TRBJ1-1; D might be TRBD1 (6 bases). Trimming shortened V by 0 bases and J by 3 bases, and 12 bases separated the two germline ends. Per germline, CDR1 SGHKS and CDR2 YYEKEE (reference sequence). CDR3 size: 15 residues. The CDR3 coding sequence is TGTGCCAGCAGCTTGGGGTTGGGGGCTTACACTGAAGCTTTCTTT. Its protein is CASSLGLGAYTEAFF.

The chain is built from TRBV4-3 and TRBJ2-2; 7 positions match TRBD1. The CDR3 has 15 residues. V lost 4 bases and J lost 5; bases outside the gene matches: 7. Per germline, CDR1 LGHNA and CDR2 YSLEER. CDR3: CASSLSDRTTGELFF. The CDR3 nucleotides read TGCGCCAGCAGCCTTTCGGACAGGACAACCGGGGAGCTGTTTTTT.